This T cell receptor beta chain derives from a study of shared clonotypes between healthy human individuals. CD8 cells classed as naive were CD45RO-negative and positively selected for CCR7, excluding terminally differentiated effector memory CD45RA+ cells. Germline V CDR1 and CDR2: MNHEY, SMNVEV (reference sequence). The CDR3 extends over 12 amino acids. V lost 5 bases to trimming and J lost 2 bases, with 6 bases between them. Sequencing used immunoSEQ multiplex PCR; TCRdb keeps in-frame clones, though not all of them. The sample shows about 820,000 clones, 80% to 95% of them seen only once. This clone was picked up a small number of times.

Sequencing was carried out using naive CD8+ T cells sorted from blood. The rearrangement joins TRBV27 to TRBJ2-5; no firm D call. The receptor was isolated from a man under 40 in good health. The CDR3 spells CASSDHQETQYF. CDR3 coding DNA: TGTGCCAGCAGTGACCATCAAGAGACCCAGTACTTC.